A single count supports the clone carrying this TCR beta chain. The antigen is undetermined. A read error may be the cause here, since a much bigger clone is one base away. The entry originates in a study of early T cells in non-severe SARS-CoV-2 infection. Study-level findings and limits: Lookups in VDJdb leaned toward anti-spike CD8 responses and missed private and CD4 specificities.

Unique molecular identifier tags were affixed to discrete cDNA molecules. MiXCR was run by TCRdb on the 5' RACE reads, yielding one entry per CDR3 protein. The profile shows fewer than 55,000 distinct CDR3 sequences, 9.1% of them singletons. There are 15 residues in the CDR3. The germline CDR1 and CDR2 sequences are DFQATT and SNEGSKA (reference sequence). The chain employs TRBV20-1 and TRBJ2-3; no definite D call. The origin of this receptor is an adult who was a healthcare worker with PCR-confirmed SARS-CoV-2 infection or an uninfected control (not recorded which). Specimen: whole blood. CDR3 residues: CSATHYPTDTDTQCF. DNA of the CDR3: TGCAGTGCTACACATTACCCTACCGACACAGATACGCAGTGTTTT.